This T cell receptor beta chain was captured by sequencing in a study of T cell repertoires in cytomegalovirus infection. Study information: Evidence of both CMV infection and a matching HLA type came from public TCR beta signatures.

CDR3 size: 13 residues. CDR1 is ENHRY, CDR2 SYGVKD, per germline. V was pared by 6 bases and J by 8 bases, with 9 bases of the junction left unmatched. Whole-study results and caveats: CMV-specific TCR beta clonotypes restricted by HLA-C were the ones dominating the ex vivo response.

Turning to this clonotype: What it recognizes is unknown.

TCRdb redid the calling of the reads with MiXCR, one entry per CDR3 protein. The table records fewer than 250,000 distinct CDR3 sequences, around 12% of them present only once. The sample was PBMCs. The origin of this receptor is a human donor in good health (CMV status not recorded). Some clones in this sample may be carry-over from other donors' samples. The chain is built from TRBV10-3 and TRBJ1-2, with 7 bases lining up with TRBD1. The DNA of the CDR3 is TGTGCCATCAGGGGACAGTCCAAATCGGGCTACACCTTC. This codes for CAIRGQSKSGYTF.